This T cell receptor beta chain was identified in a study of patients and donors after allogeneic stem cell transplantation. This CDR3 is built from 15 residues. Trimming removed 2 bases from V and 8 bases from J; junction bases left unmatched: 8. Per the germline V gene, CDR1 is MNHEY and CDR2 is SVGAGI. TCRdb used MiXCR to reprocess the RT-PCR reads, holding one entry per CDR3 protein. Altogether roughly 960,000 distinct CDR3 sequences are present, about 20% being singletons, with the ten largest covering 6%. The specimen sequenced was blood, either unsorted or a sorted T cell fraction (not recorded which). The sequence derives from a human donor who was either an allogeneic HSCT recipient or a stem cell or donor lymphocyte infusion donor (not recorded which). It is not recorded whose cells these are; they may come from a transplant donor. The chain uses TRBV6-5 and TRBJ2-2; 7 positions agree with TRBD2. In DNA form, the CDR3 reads TGTGCCAGCAGTTACGGGGCAGGGACTAAGGGGGAGCTGTTTTTT. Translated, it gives CASSYGAGTKGELFF.